This T cell receptor beta chain was sequenced during a study of Ad26.COV2.S vaccination and SARS-CoV-2 variants. Study-level background: Dosing was one shot or two shots 56 days apart.

A remark on this clone: No antigen is known for it.

Specified treatment: roughly 18 received Ad26.COV2.S at low or high dose, single or two shots; about 5 received placebo; per-sample allocation not given. Collection of the samples took place on day 63 after the first injection of vaccine or placebo. Study-wide points: Post-vaccination breadth of spike-specific CD8+ and CD4+ T cell responses was reportedly substantial.

The assay was immunoSEQ multiplex PCR, and TCRdb's table has in-frame clones only and misses some. Of some 250,000 clones listed, 88% are singletons. Germline V gene sequence: CDR1 LGHDT, CDR2 YNNKEL (reference sequence). This CDR3 comprises 16 residues. With 3 bases clipped from V and 3 bases from J, the junction kept 7 bases outside the gene matches. Material: peripheral blood, obtained in a trial of Ad26.COV2.S vaccine versus placebo. The V and J genes are TRBV3-1 (or the pseudogene TRBV3-2) and TRBJ2-7, with 11 nucleotides matching TRBD2. The source is a person between 18 and 65 years old who received the Ad26.COV2.S COVID-19 vaccine or a placebo. The CDR3 DNA is TGTGCCAGCAGCCAGCCCTCCGGGACTAGCGGCTACGAGCAGTACTTC. As protein: CASSQPSGTSGYEQYF.